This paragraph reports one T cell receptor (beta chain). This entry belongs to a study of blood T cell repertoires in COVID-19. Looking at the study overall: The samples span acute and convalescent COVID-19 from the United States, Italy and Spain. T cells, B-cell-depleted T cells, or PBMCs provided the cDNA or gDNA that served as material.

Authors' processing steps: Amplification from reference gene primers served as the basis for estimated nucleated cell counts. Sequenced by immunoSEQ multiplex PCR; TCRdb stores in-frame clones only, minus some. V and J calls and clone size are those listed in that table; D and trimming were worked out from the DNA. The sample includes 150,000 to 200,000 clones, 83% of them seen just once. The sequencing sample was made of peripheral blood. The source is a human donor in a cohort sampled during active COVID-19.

CDR3 sequence: CASAGYRGLAGLSYEQYF. The CDR3, as DNA: TGTGCCAGCGCAGGATACCGAGGACTAGCGGGACTATCCTACGAGCAGTACTTC. This chain joins TRBV2 and TRBJ2-7, with TRBD2 matching over 12 bases. Germline CDR1 reads SNHLY; CDR2 reads FYNNEI. Germline trimming cut 8 bases from V and 1 base from J; bases unmatched to any gene: 15. The CDR3 runs 18 residues.